A single sample gave rise to the 30 T cell receptor beta chains below, sequenced in a study of Tregs in tolerant kidney transplant recipients (dated by TCRdb to the late 2010s). The library came from the immunoSEQ multiplex PCR assay. TCRdb's version of the immuneACCESS table is confined to in-frame rearrangements and falls short of the full clone set. An unresolved V gene accounts for under half of the shortfall where checked; the remainder is of unknown origin. The sample table holds roughly 64,000 clones, of which 95% to 98% were seen once. The ten biggest clones cover 0.34% of the sample. The time point tag for this specimen amounts to: blood sample drawn before combined kidney and bone marrow transplant. Source: Tregs from blood, taken before the transplant. These receptors came from a human donor who received a combined kidney and bone marrow transplant.

V is TRBV4-3 and J is TRBJ2-2, with 8 bases that match TRBD2. CDR1 and CDR2 (germline): LGHNA, YSLEER. The CDR3 extends over 16 amino acids. V was clipped by 1 base and J by 5 bases; unmatched bases: 6. CDR3 in amino acids: CASSQVPGGPTGELFF. The CDR3 DNA follows: TGCGCCAGCAGCCAAGTTCCGGGAGGGCCGACCGGGGAGCTGTTTTTT.

V usage is TRBV7-9 and J usage is TRBJ1-2; a possible D gene is TRBD1 (5 bases). Germline loops: CDR1 SEHNR, CDR2 FQNEAQ (reference sequence). V lost 0 bases and J lost 6, with 11 bases in between. The CDR3 extends over 14 amino acids. Here the CDR3 DNA reads TGTGCCAGCAGCTTAGCCTCAGGGTTCCATGGCTACACCTTC. Amino acids: CASSLASGFHGYTF.

The rearrangement joins TRBV11-3 to TRBJ1-4; 9 nucleotides align to TRBD1. V gave up 5 bases and J gave up 3 bases; unmatched junction bases: 4. The CDR3 covers 15 residues. From germline, CDR1 is SGHNT and CDR2 YENEEA. This CDR3 reads CASSAYRGPNEKLFF. The CDR3 coding sequence is TGTGCCAGCAGCGCCTACAGGGGGCCTAATGAAAAACTGTTTTTT.

The chain combines TRBV4-2 with TRBJ2-7, with a possible D match to TRBD2 (5 bases). Germline CDR1 and CDR2: LGHNA and YNFKEQ. Trimming stripped 4 bases from V and 3 bases from J, with 16 bases between. The CDR3 extends over 15 amino acids. The CDR3 loop reads CASSPSVGSYYEQYF. The CDR3 nucleotides read TGTGCCAGCAGCCCTTCCGTGGGGAGTTACTACGAGCAGTACTTC.

This clone has just one count. This chain links TRBV5-6 with TRBJ2-2, with TRBD2 matching over 13 bases. Per the germline V gene, CDR1 is SGHDT and CDR2 is YYEEEE. Germline trimming cut 1 base from V and 4 bases from J; bases unmatched to any gene: 4. CDR3 size: 17 residues. The CDR3 DNA reads TGTGCCAGCAGCTTGCCGGGACTAGCGGGATTCACCGGGGAGCTGTTTTTT. This sequence encodes CASSLPGLAGFTGELFF.

The chain is built from TRBV19 and TRBJ1-2; D is perhaps TRBD1 (6 bases). With 6 bases removed from V and 5 bases from J, the gap between germline ends came to 10 bases. Germline V lookup: CDR1 LNHDA, CDR2 SQIVND (reference sequence). This CDR3 region has 12 residues. CDR3 coding DNA: TGTGCCAGTAGGAACAGGGTTTATGGCTACACCTTC. Translated, it gives CASRNRVYGYTF.

The rearrangement joins TRBV5-1 to TRBJ2-7, with 7 bases identical to TRBD1. This CDR3 spans 14 amino acids. V dropped 4 bases and J dropped 0; count of bases not matched to a gene: 4. Per germline, CDR1 SGHRS and CDR2 YFSETQ. CDR3 loop: CASSRQGFSYEQYF. The CDR3 coding sequence is TGCGCCAGCAGCCGACAGGGATTCTCCTACGAGCAGTACTTC. Using reference TRBV5-1 and TRBJ2-7 for the parts outside the CDR3, the full variable domain is KAGVTQTPRYLIKTRGQQVTLSCSPISGHRSVSWYQQTPGQGLQFLFEYFSETQRNKGNFPGRFSGRQFSNSRSEMNVSTLELGDSALYLCASSRQGFSYEQYFGPGTRLTVT.

This chain uses TRBV30 with TRBJ2-1, with a weak D call TRBD2 (6 bases). V was clipped by 5 bases and J by 10 bases, with 12 bases between them. Germline CDR1 and CDR2: GTSNPN and SVGIG (reference sequence). The CDR3 length is 11 residues. The CDR3 DNA reads as TGTGCCTGGGACAGTGCGGGGGAGCAGTTCTTC. It specifies CAWDSAGEQFF.

This chain links TRBV18 with TRBJ2-1, with 10 bases aligning to TRBD2. Germline V gene sequence: CDR1 KGHSH, CDR2 LQKENI. The CDR3 covers 18 residues. J lost 4 bases, V lost 3 bases, and 12 bases had no gene match. The CDR3 DNA reads TGTGCCAGCTCACCGGGGAGTGCGGGACTAGCGACGTACAATGAGCAGTTCTTC. Translating gives CASSPGSAGLATYNEQFF.

The gene calls are TRBV5-1 and TRBJ2-5; D unresolved. Germline assignment: CDR1 SGHRS and CDR2 YFSETQ. The CDR3 contains 14 residues. V was cut by 2 bases and J by 4 bases, with 12 bases left in between. The chain's CDR3 is CASSFADIGETQYF. CDR3 nucleotide sequence: TGCGCCAGCAGCTTTGCCGACATCGGAGAGACCCAGTACTTC.

CDR3 in DNA: TGTGCCAGCAGTACCACACAGGGGCTCCTAGGCAATGAGCAGTTCTTC. Translating gives CASSTTQGLLGNEQFF. This chain uses TRBV5-4 with TRBJ2-1; 7 nucleotides agree with TRBD1. Germline assignment: CDR1 SGHNT and CDR2 YYREEE (reference sequence). CDR3 length: 16 residues. Trimming took 5 bases from V and 6 from J; bases not matched to a gene: 14.

The CDR3: CASRQTSGSFGELFF. The CDR3 nucleotides are TGCGCCAGCCGTCAGACTAGCGGGAGTTTCGGGGAGCTGTTTTTT. This chain links TRBV10-2 with TRBJ2-2, with 12 bases that match TRBD2. The germline V gene has CDR1 WSHSY and CDR2 SAAADI. The CDR3 spans 15 residues. The J segment lost 7 bases and the V segment lost 8 bases, leaving 8 bases of the junction unmatched.

DNA of the CDR3: TGCAGCGTTGGTCGGACAGGGGCCACCTACGAGCAGTACTTC. Encoded protein: CSVGRTGATYEQYF. V gene TRBV29-1 combines with J gene TRBJ2-7, with 9 bases identical to TRBD1. The CDR3 is 14 amino acids. Per germline, CDR1 SQVTM and CDR2 ANQGSEA. Germline trimming cut 4 bases from V and 2 bases from J; bases unmatched to any gene: 6.

The chain combines TRBV5-4 with TRBJ2-1; 8 bases agree with TRBD2. CDR3 length: 16 amino acids. CDR1 and CDR2 from the germline V gene are SGHNT and YYREEE (reference sequence). J lost 0 bases, V lost 0 bases, and 2 bases had no gene match. The CDR3 protein is CASSLAGTSSYNEQFF. DNA for the CDR3: TGTGCCAGCAGCTTGGCCGGGACTAGCTCCTACAATGAGCAGTTCTTC.

The chain has TRBV19 and TRBJ2-1, with 8 bases lining up with TRBD2. The CDR3 sequence is 16 residues long. With V trimmed by 9 bases and J by 5 bases, 15 bases remained unmatched. CDR1 is LNHDA, CDR2 SQIVND, per germline (reference sequence). The CDR3, as DNA: TGTGCCAGCCACATGGGCGGAGCGGGAGCTCACAATGAGCAGTTCTTC. Translating gives CASHMGGAGAHNEQFF.

J is TRBJ1-1 and V is TRBV5-1; D not certain. Germline V gives CDR1 SGHRS, CDR2 YFSETQ. The V gene lost 2 bases and the J gene lost 1 base, with 9 bases spanning the gap. The CDR3 extends over 14 amino acids. CDR3 DNA sequence: TGCGCCAGCAGCTTTGTTGGGCAGAACACTGAAGCTTTCTTT. Translating gives CASSFVGQNTEAFF. The full variable domain, with the rest looked up from reference TRBV5-1 and TRBJ1-1, is KAGVTQTPRYLIKTRGQQVTLSCSPISGHRSVSWYQQTPGQGLQFLFEYFSETQRNKGNFPGRFSGRQFSNSRSEMNVSTLELGDSALYLCASSFVGQNTEAFFGQGTRLTVV.

The J gene is TRBJ1-5, the V gene TRBV19; D remains ambiguous. The CDR3 is made up of 16 amino acids. CDR1 and CDR2 from the germline V gene are LNHDA and SQIVND (reference sequence). V was clipped by 3 bases and J by 0 bases, with 12 bases between them. The CDR3 loop is CASSIGPTYSNQPQHF. DNA for the CDR3: TGTGCCAGTAGTATCGGTCCTACTTATAGCAATCAGCCCCAGCATTTT.

The chain combines TRBV30 with TRBJ1-5; no definite D call. The CDR3 extends over 14 amino acids. Germline V lookup: CDR1 GTSNPN, CDR2 SVGIG (reference sequence). V was clipped by 1 base and J by 7 bases, with 14 bases between them. The CDR3 spells CAWSASSGFQPQHF. As DNA, the CDR3 is TGTGCCTGGAGTGCCTCCTCGGGGTTCCAGCCCCAGCATTTT. Using reference TRBV30 and TRBJ1-5 for the parts outside the CDR3, the full variable domain is SQTIHQWPATLVQPVGSPLSLECTVEGTSNPNLYWYRQAAGRGLQLLFYSVGIGQISSEVPQNLSASRPQDRQFILSSKKLLLSDSGFYLCAWSASSGFQPQHFGDGTRLSIL.

The chain has TRBV5-1 and TRBJ2-1; TRBD2 might be the D (6 bases). Trimming pared 3 bases from V and 4 bases from J, leaving 17 bases between. Germline CDR1 and CDR2: SGHRS and YFSETQ. The CDR3 covers 16 residues. CDR3 sequence: CASSSLGGWAYNEQFF. Here the CDR3 DNA reads TGCGCCAGCAGCTCCCTTGGGGGGTGGGCGTACAATGAGCAGTTCTTC.

The V and J genes are TRBV5-8 and TRBJ2-2; the D gene is possibly TRBD1 (5 bases). The CDR3 loop spans 16 amino acids. The germline gives CDR1 SGHTS, CDR2 YDEGEE. Trimming took off 4 bases at V and 0 bases at J, with 13 bases between the two ends. The chain's CDR3 is CASSKNRHANTGELFF. Written as DNA, the CDR3 is TGTGCCAGCAGCAAAAACAGGCACGCGAACACCGGGGAGCTGTTTTTT.

The J gene is TRBJ2-3, the V gene TRBV7-2; the D is unclear. The CDR3 covers 15 residues. CDR1 SGHTA and CDR2 FQGNSA come from the germline V gene. The V end was cut by 6 bases, the J end by 3 bases, with 16 bases between. The chain's CDR3 is CASSIQTSRTDTQYF. The CDR3 bases are TGTGCCAGCAGTATCCAAACTTCAAGAACAGATACGCAGTATTTT.

This clone appeared once. The chain joins TRBV14 to TRBJ2-7, with 10 bases matching TRBD1. The CDR3 contains 16 residues. The germline V gene has CDR1 SGHDN and CDR2 FVKESK. V lost 4 bases, J lost 1 base, and 7 bases stayed unmatched. Written as DNA, the CDR3 is TGTGCCAGCAGCCCTCAACCGGGACAGGGGTCCTACGAGCAGTACTTC. Residues: CASSPQPGQGSYEQYF.

This chain links TRBV18 with TRBJ2-5, with D perhaps TRBD1 (5 bases). The CDR3 loop spans 13 amino acids. Per germline, CDR1 KGHSH and CDR2 LQKENI. Between the trimmed V and J ends, which lost 6 bases and 5 bases, there was a span of 13 bases. CDR3 amino acids: CASSDSPRETQYF. The DNA for the CDR3 is TGTGCCAGCTCTGACAGTCCGCGGGAGACCCAGTACTTC.

The chain carries TRBV5-1 and TRBJ2-6; D is unclear. The CDR3 has 18 residues. V was cut by 1 base and J by 0 bases, with 14 bases left in between. CDR1 is SGHRS and CDR2 is YFSETQ in the germline V gene. CDR3 DNA sequence: TGCGCCAGCAGCTTGAGAACAGTAAGCCTCTCTGGGGCCAACGTCCTGACTTTC. Translated: CASSLRTVSLSGANVLTF. The complete variable domain, with remaining parts taken from reference TRBV5-1 and TRBJ2-6, reads KAGVTQTPRYLIKTRGQQVTLSCSPISGHRSVSWYQQTPGQGLQFLFEYFSETQRNKGNFPGRFSGRQFSNSRSEMNVSTLELGDSALYLCASSLRTVSLSGANVLTFGAGSRLTVL.

This clone was found once. The CDR3 loop reads CATSTSGISYEQYF. CDR3 nucleotides: TGTGCCACCTCTACTAGCGGGATCTCCTACGAGCAGTACTTC. The V and J genes are TRBV10-3 and TRBJ2-7; 10 bases agree with TRBD2. The CDR3 sequence is 14 residues long. Germline V gives CDR1 ENHRY, CDR2 SYGVKD. J gave up 0 bases and V 10 bases, and 6 bases lay outside the gene matches.

The V call is TRBV2, the J call TRBJ2-2; 7 nucleotides agree with TRBD2. CDR1 and CDR2 (germline): SNHLY, FYNNEI. The CDR3 consists of 16 residues. The V segment lost 9 bases and the J segment 0 bases; nucleotides outside the gene matches: 10. The CDR3 spells CASAFGGGANTGELFF. CDR3 bases: TGTGCCAGTGCCTTTGGTGGGGGGGCGAACACCGGGGAGCTGTTTTTT.

V gene TRBV18 combines with J gene TRBJ1-5, with a weak D call TRBD1 (6 bases). V was cut by 6 bases and J by 7 bases, with 16 bases left in between. The CDR3 covers 14 residues. Per germline, CDR1 KGHSH and CDR2 LQKENI. CDR3 DNA: TGTGCCAGCTCCCCTATAAGGCAGGGGCAGCCCCAGCATTTT. The encoded protein is CASSPIRQGQPQHF.

This clone was seen once. The chain recombines TRBV6-5 with TRBJ1-2; D is ambiguous. The V gene lost 2 bases and the J gene lost 7 bases, with 14 bases spanning the gap. From germline, CDR1 is MNHEY and CDR2 SVGAGI. CDR3 length: 14 amino acids. CDR3 sequence: CASSYDTRFGGYTF. As DNA, the CDR3 is TGTGCCAGCAGTTACGACACCCGCTTTGGTGGCTACACCTTC.

The CDR3 DNA follows: TGTGCCAGCACCTTAGTCACTGAAGCTTTCTTT. Its translation is CASTLVTEAFF. The V call is TRBV2, the J call TRBJ1-1; D is unclear. The V gene's germline CDR1 is SNHLY and CDR2 FYNNEI. The CDR3 has 11 residues. Trimming took off 7 bases at V and 4 bases at J, with 7 bases between the two ends.

The chain links TRBV30 to TRBJ2-5; TRBD1 agrees at 7 bases. With 5 bases clipped from V and 7 bases from J, the junction kept 13 bases outside the gene matches. The CDR3 covers 14 residues. Germline lookup yields CDR1 GTSNPN and CDR2 SVGIG (reference sequence). The CDR3: CAWGWDSSFSTQYF. CDR3 bases: TGTGCCTGGGGCTGGGACAGTTCCTTCTCGACCCAGTACTTC.